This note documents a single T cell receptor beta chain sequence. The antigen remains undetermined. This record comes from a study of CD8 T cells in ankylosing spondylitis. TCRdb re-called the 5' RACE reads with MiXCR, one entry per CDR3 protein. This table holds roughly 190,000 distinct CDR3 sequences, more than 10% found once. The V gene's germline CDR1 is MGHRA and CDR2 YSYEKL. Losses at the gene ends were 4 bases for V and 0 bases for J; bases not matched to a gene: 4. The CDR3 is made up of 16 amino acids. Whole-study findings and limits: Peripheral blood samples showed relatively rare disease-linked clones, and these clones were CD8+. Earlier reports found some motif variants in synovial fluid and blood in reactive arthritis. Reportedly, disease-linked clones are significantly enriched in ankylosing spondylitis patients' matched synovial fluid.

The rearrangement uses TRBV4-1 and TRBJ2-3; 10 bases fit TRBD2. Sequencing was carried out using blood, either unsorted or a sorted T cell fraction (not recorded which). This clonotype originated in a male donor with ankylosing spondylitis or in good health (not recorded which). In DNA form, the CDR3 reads TGCGCCAGCAGCCCGCTAGCGGGGGTTAGCACAGATACGCAGTATTTT. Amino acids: CASSPLAGVSTDTQYF.